A selection of T cell receptor beta chains follows, all from one sample in a study of long-term antiretroviral therapy in people with HIV. The assay was immunoSEQ multiplex PCR, and TCRdb's table has in-frame clones only and misses some. The sample lists tens of thousands of clones, approximately 84% occurring once. Sequenced here: unsorted PBMCs, sampled 0.5 years before starting antiretroviral therapy. The receptors originated from a man aged 35 to 55 with HIV. Both conserved end residues are part of each CDR3. The D gene is left open where the match is weak.

TRBJ2-1	NA	TRBV5-8	TGTGCCAGCAGCTTGGTAAAGGCCCCGGCGGGGCAGTTCTTC	CASSLVKAPAGQFF
TRBJ1-1	NA	TRBV9	TGTGCCAGCAGCGTTGGAGCAGGGCCTGAAGCTTTCTTT	CASSVGAGPEAFF
TRBJ2-1	TRBD2	TRBV6-6	TGTGCCAGCAGCTGGACTAGGGTGCCCCCCCACAATGAGCAGTTCTTC	CASSWTRVPPHNEQFF
TRBJ2-2	NA	TRBV7-9	TGTGCCAGCAGCTTACTACAGGGAGCCCGGGAGCTGTTTTTT	CASSLLQGARELFF
TRBJ1-4	NA	TRBV18	TGTGCCAGCTCAGCGTATATAGCAACTGATGAAAAACTGTTTTTT	CASSAYIATDEKLFF
TRBJ1-5	TRBD1	TRBV30	TGTGCCTGGGGGACAGGTTCAGGCAATCAGCCCCAGCATTTT	CAWGTGSGNQPQHF
TRBJ2-1	NA	TRBV7-9	TGTGCCAGCAGCGAAACGGGGAGCTCCTACAATGAGCAGTTCTTC	CASSETGSSYNEQFF
TRBJ1-3	TRBD1	TRBV10-3	TGTGCCATCCGGGACAGCTCTGGAAACACCATATATTTT	CAIRDSSGNTIYF
TRBJ1-6	NA	TRBV27	TGTGCCAGCAGTTTCGGACGCGATAGTTCACCCCTCCACTTT	CASSFGRDSSPLHF
TRBJ2-3	TRBD2	TRBV6-4	TGTGCCAGCAGTGACGGGGGGGCAGATACGCAGTATTTT	CASSDGGADTQYF
TRBJ2-2	TRBD2	TRBV5-1	TGCGCCAGCAGCTTTACGTCCGGGGGGGCTATCGGGGAGCTGTTTTTT	CASSFTSGGAIGELFF
TRBJ2-3	TRBD2	TRBV6-6	TGTGCCAGCAGTCGTGGACTAGCGGGGGGAACAGATACGCAGTATTTT	CASSRGLAGGTDTQYF
TRBJ1-1	NA	TRBV5-4	TGTGCCAGCAGCTTGGAAGGGGGCACTGAAGCTTTCTTT	CASSLEGGTEAFF
TRBJ2-7	TRBD1	TRBV28	TGTGCCAGCAGAAAGTCGACAGGGCGATCCGAGCAGTACTTC	CASRKSTGRSEQYF
TRBJ1-5	TRBD1	TRBV10-3	TGTGCCATCAGGGGGGACAGGGAGGATCAGCCCCAGCATTTT	CAIRGDREDQPQHF
TRBJ1-5	NA	TRBV6-1	TGTGCCAGCAGTGAATCTTCCGCGAATCAGCCCCAGCATTTT	CASSESSANQPQHF
TRBJ2-3	TRBD2	TRBV29-1	TGCAGCGGCCGGCGGGGGGTCTCGGGCACAGATACGCAGTATTTT	CSGRRGVSGTDTQYF
TRBJ2-1	TRBD1	TRBV5-1	TGCGCCAGCAGCTTTGGATCAGGGGGCCACGTAAGGAATGAGCAGTTCTTC	CASSFGSGGHVRNEQFF